Below, 9 T cell receptor beta chains from the same sample are listed, as sequenced in a study of cytomegalovirus exposure and HLA in healthy donors. PCR involved 60 Vbeta and 13 Jbeta primers. Here immunoSEQ multiplex PCR was the method, and the copy in TCRdb shows in-frame clones only, minus some. In the table there are around 160,000 clones, roughly four fifths of which are singletons. Material: PBMCs. These receptors originate from a middle-aged woman in good health and CMV-seronegative.

This clone has just one count. The V gene is TRBV7-9, the J gene TRBJ2-1; D possibly corresponds to TRBD2 (5 bases). Trimming removed 5 bases from V and 7 bases from J, with 18 bases in between. This CDR3 comprises 15 residues. Germline V CDR1 and CDR2: SEHNR, FQNEAQ (reference sequence). CDR3 in amino acids: CASSEEAWVGNEQFF. CDR3 sequence (DNA): TGTGCCAGCAGCGAGGAGGCTTGGGTTGGGAATGAGCAGTTCTTC.

The chain uses TRBV14 and TRBJ2-5; D perhaps matches TRBD2 (5 bases). The CDR3 is 16 residues long. Trimming took 3 bases from V and 1 from J, leaving 15 bases between them. CDR1 SGHDN and CDR2 FVKESK come from the germline V gene. Written as DNA, the CDR3 is TGTGCCAGCAGCCATCCTACCGGGAAGGCCCAAGAGACCCAGTACTTC. It is translated as CASSHPTGKAQETQYF.

J is TRBJ1-5 and V is TRBV14, with a tentative D call TRBD1 (5 bases). The CDR3 loop spans 13 amino acids. CDR1 is SGHDN and CDR2 is FVKESK in the germline V gene. V was trimmed by 3 bases and J by 5 bases, leaving 8 bases between them. CDR3 in amino acids: CASSQGGDQPQHF. DNA for the CDR3: TGTGCCAGCAGCCAGGGGGGGGATCAGCCCCAGCATTTT. The full variable domain, in which reference TRBV14 and TRBJ1-5 provide the parts outside the CDR3, is EAGVTQFPSHSVIEKGQTVTLRCDPISGHDNLYWYRRVMGKEIKFLLHFVKESKQDESGMPNNRFLAERTGGTYSTLKVQPAELEDSGVYFCASSQGGDQPQHFGDGTRLSIL.

The chain carries TRBV5-1 and TRBJ2-3; D not certain. This CDR3 contains 13 residues. Germline V gene data show CDR1 as SGHRS and CDR2 as YFSETQ. The V gene lost 0 bases and the J gene lost 5 bases, with 7 bases spanning the gap. The CDR3: CASSLAAGDTQYF. The CDR3 DNA follows: TGCGCCAGCAGCTTGGCCGCAGGAGATACGCAGTATTTT.

The chain links TRBV7-3 to TRBJ2-3; 8 bases align to TRBD2. The CDR3 loop spans 18 amino acids. Losses at the gene ends were 1 base for V and 4 bases for J; bases not matched to a gene: 13. Per germline, CDR1 SGHTA and CDR2 FQGTGA. CDR3 amino acids: CASSLNSASGRGADTQYF. The DNA of the CDR3 is TGTGCCAGCAGCTTAAATTCGGCGAGCGGGAGAGGCGCAGATACGCAGTATTTT.

The CDR3 loop reads CASSPQGDTSTDTQYF. The CDR3 DNA is TGTGCCAGCAGCCCCCAGGGGGATACTAGCACAGATACGCAGTATTTT. V gene TRBV9 combines with J gene TRBJ2-3, with 7 nucleotides matching TRBD1. V trimming: 4 bases; J trimming: 0 bases; junction bases outside the gene matches: 8. The CDR3 has 16 residues. Germline V gene lookup returns CDR1 SGDLS and CDR2 YYNGEE. Full variable domain (outside the CDR3, taken from reference TRBV9 and TRBJ2-3): DSGVTQTPKHLITATGQRVTLRCSPRSGDLSVYWYQQSLDQGLQFLIQYYNGEERAKGNILERFSAQQFPDLHSELNLSSLELGDSALYFCASSPQGDTSTDTQYFGPGTRLTVL.

This chain joins TRBV7-9 and TRBJ2-5; 7 nucleotides match TRBD1. Germline CDR1 is SEHNR and CDR2 is FQNEAQ (reference sequence). This CDR3 is built from 15 residues. J gave up 0 bases and V 5 bases, and 6 bases lay outside the gene matches. The CDR3 reads CASSRPTGYQETQYF. In nucleotides, the CDR3 is TGTGCCAGCAGCCGGCCGACAGGGTACCAAGAGACCCAGTACTTC.

This chain connects TRBV9 to TRBJ1-2; the D gene is possibly TRBD1 (6 bases). This CDR3 has 12 amino acids. V lost 4 bases to trimming and J lost 8 bases, with 12 bases between them. CDR1 and CDR2 (germline): SGDLS, YYNGEE. This CDR3 is CASSSQGKGYTF. The CDR3 coding sequence is TGTGCCAGCAGCTCCCAGGGGAAGGGCTACACCTTC.

V and J are TRBV27 and TRBJ2-7; 7 bases are a match to TRBD1. The CDR3 has 13 amino acids. With V trimmed by 7 bases and J by 4 bases, 7 bases remained unmatched. Germline V gene data show CDR1 as MNHEY and CDR2 as SMNVEV (reference sequence). The CDR3 protein is CASKAQGPYEQYF. The CDR3 coding sequence is TGTGCCAGCAAGGCACAGGGGCCATACGAGCAGTACTTC.